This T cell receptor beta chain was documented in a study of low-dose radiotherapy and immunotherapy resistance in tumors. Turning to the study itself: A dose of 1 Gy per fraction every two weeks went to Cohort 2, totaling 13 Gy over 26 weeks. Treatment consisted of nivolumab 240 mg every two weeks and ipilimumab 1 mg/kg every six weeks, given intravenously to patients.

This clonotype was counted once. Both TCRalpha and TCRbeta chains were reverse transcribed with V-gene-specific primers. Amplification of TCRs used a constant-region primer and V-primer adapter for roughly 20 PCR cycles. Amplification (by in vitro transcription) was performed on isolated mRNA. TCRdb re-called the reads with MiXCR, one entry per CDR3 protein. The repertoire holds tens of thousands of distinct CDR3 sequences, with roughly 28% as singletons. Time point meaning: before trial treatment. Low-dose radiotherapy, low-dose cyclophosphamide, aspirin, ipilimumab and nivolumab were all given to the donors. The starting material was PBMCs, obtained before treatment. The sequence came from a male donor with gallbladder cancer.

In nucleotides, the CDR3 is TGTGCCAGCAGCCCTACCCCCGCCATCTATGGCTACACCTTC. It encodes CASSPTPAIYGYTF. J is TRBJ1-2 and V is TRBV7-9; no clear D gene. Looked up from germline, CDR1 is SEHNR and CDR2 is FQNEAQ (reference sequence). This CDR3 region has 14 residues. V was pared by 5 bases and J by 4 bases, with 14 bases between.